This T cell receptor (beta chain) was recovered during a study of a mutant IDH1 vaccine in newly diagnosed glioma. Study as a whole: At weeks 1, 3, 5, 7, 11, 15, 19 and 23, patients received a vaccination, eight in all. Vaccines began 4-6 weeks after radiotherapy alone, or with temozolomide cycles. Prior therapy was radiotherapy, temozolomide, or both; most received both.

Concerning this clone itself: Its target is not known.

The V gene end was trimmed by 5 bases and the J gene end by 7 bases; junction bases not matched to a gene: 1. This CDR3 is 12 amino acids long. CDR1 and CDR2 from the germline V gene are SSHAT and FNYEAQ (reference sequence). Only in-frame clones appear in the TCRdb table, and some are missing; sequencing was by immunoSEQ multiplex PCR. The table lists tens of thousands of clones, 81% of them singletons, with about 12% in the top ten. Time point meaning: week 5, during vaccination. The study gave 300 ug of mutant IDH1 20-mer peptide per vaccine dose, with topical imiquimod. This chain joins TRBV7-7 and TRBJ2-2; 7 positions agree with TRBD2. The sequencing here drew on PBMCs, taken from a glioma patient whose treatment included an IDH1 peptide vaccine. The sequence derives from a man between 50 and 59 years old with glioma. CDR3 sequence: CASSPGGGELFF. CDR3 DNA: TGTGCCAGCAGCCCGGGGGGCGGGGAGCTGTTTTTT.